Following are 32 T cell receptor beta chains from one sample sequenced in a study of T cell repertoires in cytomegalovirus infection. TCRdb reprocessed the reads via MiXCR and lists one record per CDR3 protein. In the table there are some 800,000 distinct CDR3 sequences, about 27% of which are singletons. These receptors have no identified antigens. The sequencing used cultured CD8+ T cells from PBMCs, collected from culture after CMV antigen stimulation. The receptors were gathered from a human donor in good health (CMV status not recorded). Some clones in this sample may be carry-over from other donors' samples.

This clonotype was detected ten times or more. V gene TRBV4-1 combines with J gene TRBJ2-1; 8 positions match TRBD2. This CDR3 is built from 20 residues. CDR1 is MGHRA and CDR2 is YSYEKL in the germline V gene. The V and J ends lost 3 bases and 0 bases, in that order; junction bases with no gene match: 16. The CDR3 sequence is CASSQHSPSGHESSYNEQFF. DNA of the CDR3: TGCGCCAGCAGCCAGCATTCCCCTAGCGGGCATGAAAGCTCCTACAATGAGCAGTTCTTC.

The V call is TRBV10-3, the J call TRBJ2-3; 8 nucleotides agree with TRBD2. CDR1 ENHRY and CDR2 SYGVKD come from the germline V gene. The V and J ends lost 8 bases and 0 bases, in that order; junction bases with no gene match: 4. This CDR3 has 14 amino acids. The CDR3 region is CAIGQRGSTDTQYF. CDR3 sequence (DNA): TGTGCCATCGGCCAGCGGGGGAGCACAGATACGCAGTATTTT.

The chain joins TRBV7-9 to TRBJ2-5; D is unclear. V lost 7 bases and J 2 bases, leaving 17 bases between the germline ends. This CDR3 region has 15 residues. Germline assignment: CDR1 SEHNR and CDR2 FQNEAQ (reference sequence). Written as DNA, the CDR3 is TGTGCCAGCACCGACCGCCGCAGCTTTCAAGAGACCCAGTACTTC. Amino acids: CASTDRRSFQETQYF.

This clonotype has more than one count but fewer than ten. V is TRBV6-6 and J is TRBJ2-1; 8 positions agree with TRBD2. This CDR3 contains 14 residues. Germline CDR1 and CDR2: MNHNY and SVGAGI (reference sequence). With 9 bases clipped from V and 2 bases from J, the junction kept 6 bases outside the gene matches. The CDR3 is CASLTSATYNEQFF. CDR3 in DNA: TGTGCCAGTTTGACTAGCGCAACCTACAATGAGCAGTTCTTC.

The CDR3 loop reads CAIRDREVGAFF. In DNA form, the CDR3 reads TGTGCCATACGAGACAGGGAAGTCGGAGCTTTCTTT. This chain joins TRBV10-3 and TRBJ1-1, with 7 bases fitting TRBD1. Germline V gives CDR1 ENHRY, CDR2 SYGVKD. V was pared by 9 bases and J by 10 bases, with 11 bases of the junction left unmatched. This CDR3 spans 12 amino acids.

The rearrangement links TRBV4-1 to TRBJ2-7; the D gene is possibly TRBD2 (6 bases). This CDR3 is built from 15 residues. CDR1 is MGHRA, CDR2 YSYEKL, per germline. The ends were cut back, 2 bases at V and 2 bases at J, with 13 bases in the middle. The CDR3 region has the DNA TGCGCCAGCAGCCAAACCCACGGGGGTGCCTACGAGCAGTACGTC. Translated: CASSQTHGGAYEQYV.

This chain uses TRBV4-1 with TRBJ1-2; the D is unclear. The CDR3 extends over 12 amino acids. Germline V gives CDR1 MGHRA, CDR2 YSYEKL. The V end was cut by 0 bases, the J end by 14 bases, with 13 bases between. CDR3 bases: TGCGCCAGCAGCCAAGATGGAGGGCGATGGACCTTC. Protein sequence: CASSQDGGRWTF.

The chain uses TRBV14 and TRBJ1-1; possible D gene TRBD1, 6 bases. V dropped 1 base and J dropped 5 bases, with 17 bases sitting between them. This CDR3 is built from 16 residues. Looked up from germline, CDR1 is SGHDN and CDR2 is FVKESK. This CDR3 reads CASSQVGDRWLTEAFF. The CDR3, as DNA: TGTGCCAGCAGCCAAGTCGGAGACAGGTGGCTTACTGAAGCTTTCTTT.

On this clonotype: At one boundary the junction diverges from the germline segment, which might be a read error. The V and J genes are TRBV7-4 and TRBJ2-5; 10 positions match TRBD2. Germline values: CDR1 SGHVT, CDR2 SQSDAQ. The CDR3 totals 14 residues. CDR3 nucleotide sequence: TGTGCCAGCAGCGTAGCGGGGGGTGCCTCGTCCCAGTACTTC. It encodes CASSVAGGASSQYF.

This clonotype was detected a few times. The V and J genes are TRBV6-1 and TRBJ2-1, with 8 nucleotides matching TRBD1. V was clipped by 6 bases and J by 2 bases; unmatched bases: 6. The CDR3 contains 15 residues. Germline-derived CDR1 and CDR2 are MNHNS and SASEGT. The CDR3 nucleotides read TGTGCCAGCAGACCCGGGACAGGCGCCTACAATGAGCAGTTCTTC. Protein: CASRPGTGAYNEQFF.

CDR3 DNA sequence: TGTGCCAGCAGCTTAGAATCCTCCCGGAGCCATTCACCCCTCCACTTT. Translated, it gives CASSLESSRSHSPLHF. The rearrangement joins TRBV7-2 to TRBJ1-6; D uncertain. Germline CDR1 SGHTA, CDR2 FQGNSA. This CDR3 is built from 16 residues. Trimming took 1 base from V and 8 from J, leaving 15 bases between them.

V usage is TRBV2 and J usage is TRBJ1-3; no reliable D call. The germline CDR1 and CDR2 sequences are SNHLY and FYNNEI. V was clipped by 8 bases and J by 2 bases, with 13 bases between them. The length of the CDR3 is 14 residues. The CDR3 here is CASGLSGTGNTIYF. CDR3 DNA sequence: TGTGCCAGCGGACTAAGTGGGACTGGAAACACCATATATTTT.

This clonotype was detected only once. The chain recombines TRBV4-3 with TRBJ1-6, with unresolved D. CDR1 LGHNA and CDR2 YSLEER come from the germline V gene. This CDR3 spans 16 amino acids. V was shortened by 0 bases and J by 4 bases, with 10 bases between the two germline ends. The CDR3 DNA reads TGCGCCAGCAGCCAAGAGAGGCATATTTATAATTCACCCCTCCACTTT. It yields the protein CASSQERHIYNSPLHF.

This clonotype has only a few counts. The V and J genes are TRBV3-1 and TRBJ2-7; a possible D gene is TRBD1 (6 bases). V lost 4 bases and J lost 6, with 16 bases in between. Germline CDR1 LGHDT, CDR2 YNNKEL (reference sequence). The CDR3 extends over 14 amino acids. The CDR3 sequence is CASSPQGPLPEQYF. Here the CDR3 DNA reads TGTGCCAGCAGCCCACAGGGACCCCTCCCCGAGCAGTACTTC.

This clonotype was counted many times. V usage is TRBV7-8 and J usage is TRBJ2-7; perhaps D is TRBD1 or TRBD2 (5 bases each). Per the germline V gene, CDR1 is SGHVS and CDR2 is FQNEAQ. The germline V and J ends were trimmed by 1 base and 3 bases, with 10 bases remaining between them. CDR3 length: 14 amino acids. The CDR3 here is CASSLVGRDYEQYV. The CDR3 DNA follows: TGTGCCAGCAGCTTAGTGGGACGAGACTACGAGCAGTACGTC.

This clonotype was recorded at least ten times. This chain uses TRBV5-1 with TRBJ2-1; D is unclear. This CDR3 contains 15 residues. Germline V gene data show CDR1 as SGHRS and CDR2 as YFSETQ. Between the trimmed V and J ends, which lost 1 base and 0 bases, there was a span of 8 bases. The CDR3 sequence: CASSLSPLSYNEQFF. The CDR3 DNA is TGCGCCAGCAGCTTGTCCCCCCTCTCCTACAATGAGCAGTTCTTC.

This clonotype was detected a few times. This chain connects TRBV20-1 to TRBJ1-5; D not certain. The CDR3 spans 14 residues. The ends were cut back, 1 base at V and 1 base at J, with 8 bases in the middle. Germline CDR1 reads DFQATT; CDR2 reads SNEGSKA (reference sequence). The CDR3 spells CSARARGSNQPQHF. The CDR3 region has the DNA TGCAGTGCTAGAGCCCGCGGAAGCAATCAGCCCCAGCATTTT.

This clonotype has just a few counts. The V call is TRBV5-5, the J call TRBJ1-5, with D unresolved. Germline loops: CDR1 SGHKS, CDR2 YYEKEE (reference sequence). The CDR3 consists of 16 residues. The V end was cut by 0 bases, the J end by 5 bases, with 15 bases between. The CDR3: CASSLAMGPGYQPQHF. The CDR3 coding sequence is TGTGCCAGCAGCTTGGCTATGGGTCCTGGGTATCAGCCCCAGCATTTT.

The genes are TRBV6-6 and TRBJ2-3; TRBD1 is a possible D gene (6 bases). Germline V CDR1 and CDR2: MNHNY, SVGAGI (reference sequence). The CDR3 totals 15 residues. Trimming pared 2 bases from V and 6 bases from J, leaving 15 bases between. CDR3 region: CASSYEGDELDTQYF. CDR3 sequence (DNA): TGTGCCAGCAGTTACGAGGGGGATGAATTGGATACGCAGTATTTT.

V usage is TRBV12-3 or TRBV12-4 and J usage is TRBJ2-1; D is unresolved. Trimming stripped 6 bases from V and 10 bases from J, with 13 bases between. The length of the CDR3 is 12 residues. In DNA, the CDR3 is TGTGCCAGCAGGAATCCAGCCGCCGAGCAGTTCTTC. This gives the protein CASRNPAAEQFF.

The V and J genes are TRBV5-1 and TRBJ1-2, with TRBD1 as a possible D gene (5 bases). The CDR3 loop spans 15 amino acids. V was trimmed by 4 bases and J by 8 bases, leaving 21 bases between them. Germline assignment: CDR1 SGHRS and CDR2 YFSETQ. For the CDR3, the DNA is TGCGCCAGCAGCGTGGAGGTCGCAGGGATCGACGGCTACACCTTC. Residues: CASSVEVAGIDGYTF. Filled out from reference TRBV5-1 and TRBJ1-2, the complete variable domain reads KAGVTQTPRYLIKTRGQQVTLSCSPISGHRSVSWYQQTPGQGLQFLFEYFSETQRNKGNFPGRFSGRQFSNSRSEMNVSTLELGDSALYLCASSVEVAGIDGYTFGSGTRLTVV.

The J gene is TRBJ1-4, the V gene TRBV28; D gene uncertain. The CDR3 consists of 14 residues. Trimming took off 5 bases at V and 8 bases at J, with 15 bases between the two ends. Looked up from germline, CDR1 is MDHEN and CDR2 is SYDVKM. CDR3 nucleotide sequence: TGTGCCAGCAGTCTGTCGGGAAGCAGGGAAAAACTGTTTTTT. It specifies CASSLSGSREKLFF.

The genes are TRBV7-9 and TRBJ2-1, with D unclear. V was trimmed by 1 base and J by 7 bases, leaving 11 bases between them. The germline gives CDR1 SEHNR, CDR2 FQNEAQ (reference sequence). This CDR3 is 14 amino acids long. The CDR3 DNA reads as TGTGCCAGCAGCTTAGTTGCCCGGGCGAATGAGCAGTTCTTC. Its translation: CASSLVARANEQFF.

The chain joins TRBV20-1 to TRBJ2-7; D is unclear. V lost 5 bases and J 4 bases, leaving 33 bases between the germline ends. The germline CDR1 and CDR2 sequences are DFQATT and SNEGSKA (reference sequence). The CDR3 consists of 19 residues. The DNA of the CDR3 is TGCAGTGCTCCGGCCCCCATACCCATAGGACCCCTCTCGACTTACGAGCAGTACTTC. Translated, it gives CSAPAPIPIGPLSTYEQYF.

This clonotype was recorded a few times. V and J are TRBV7-9 and TRBJ1-4; no firm D call. The germline V gene encodes CDR1 SEHNR and CDR2 FQNEAQ (reference sequence). The V end was cut by 4 bases, the J end by 5 bases, with 8 bases between. The CDR3 has 13 residues. As DNA, the CDR3 is TGTGCCAGCAGCTCTAATGAGAATGAAAAACTGTTTTTT. Protein sequence: CASSSNENEKLFF. Full variable domain (remainder filled in from reference TRBV7-9 and TRBJ1-4): DTGVSQNPRHKITKRGQNVTFRCDPISEHNRLYWYRQTLGQGPEFLTYFQNEAQLEKSRLLSDRFSAERPKGSFSTLEIQRTEQGDSAMYLCASSSNENEKLFFGSGTQLSVL.

The gene calls are TRBV5-1 and TRBJ2-7; weak D call: TRBD1 (6 bases). Germline values: CDR1 SGHRS, CDR2 YFSETQ. With 5 bases removed from V and 7 bases from J, the gap between germline ends came to 22 bases. The CDR3 loop spans 15 amino acids. The CDR3 loop is CASSFSSGHPEEQYF. The CDR3 DNA is TGCGCCAGCAGTTTCTCATCGGGACACCCCGAAGAGCAGTACTTC.

The gene calls are TRBV7-6 and TRBJ2-6; 8 bases align to TRBD1. The trim removed 7 bases at V and 0 bases at J, leaving 11 bases unmatched. In germline, CDR1 is SGHVS, CDR2 FNYEAQ. The CDR3 runs 18 residues. The CDR3 protein is CASTSRQGLYSGANVLTF. CDR3 nucleotides: TGTGCCAGCACCTCAAGACAGGGGCTATACTCTGGGGCCAACGTCCTGACTTTC. The whole variable domain, remainder taken from reference TRBV7-6 and TRBJ2-6, is GAGVSQSPRYKVTKRGQDVALRCDPISGHVSLYWYRQALGQGPEFLTYFNYEAQQDKSGLPNDRFSAERPEGSISTLTIQRTEQRDSAMYRCASTSRQGLYSGANVLTFGAGSRLTVL.

This clonotype showed up many times. The V call is TRBV4-1, the J call TRBJ2-7; D may be TRBD2 (6 bases). Germline values: CDR1 MGHRA, CDR2 YSYEKL. The CDR3 covers 16 residues. With 0 bases removed from V and 3 bases from J, the gap between germline ends came to 15 bases. Here the CDR3 DNA reads TGCGCCAGCAGCCAAGACCCGGAGGGGACGGGCTACGAGCAGTACTTC. Its translation: CASSQDPEGTGYEQYF.

This clonotype turned up a few times. The gene calls are TRBV4-1 and TRBJ1-5; D is perhaps TRBD1 (5 bases). Looked up from germline, CDR1 is MGHRA and CDR2 is YSYEKL. V was trimmed by 4 bases and J by 7 bases, leaving 17 bases between them. The CDR3 has 15 residues. The chain's CDR3 is CASSPMGGSEQPQHF. DNA for the CDR3: TGCGCCAGCAGCCCCATGGGGGGGTCTGAGCAGCCCCAGCATTTT.

In this sample, this clonotype turned up many times. The chain couples TRBV12-3 or TRBV12-4 to TRBJ1-2; D remains ambiguous. V lost 2 bases to trimming and J lost 5 bases, with 12 bases between them. This CDR3 is built from 14 residues. CDR3 protein: CASSLTGSGYGYTF. DNA for the CDR3: TGTGCCAGCAGTTTAACGGGCAGCGGTTATGGCTACACCTTC.

In this sample, this clonotype turned up a few times. The V call is TRBV29-1, the J call TRBJ2-5, with D tentatively TRBD1 or TRBD2 (5 bases each). From germline, CDR1 is SQVTM and CDR2 ANQGSEA. There are 18 residues in the CDR3. Trimming removed 0 bases from V and 0 bases from J, with 20 bases in between. The CDR3 is CSVEEDPQGRRYQETQYF. CDR3 DNA sequence: TGCAGCGTTGAAGAGGACCCCCAGGGTCGGAGGTACCAAGAGACCCAGTACTTC.

This clonotype was observed many times. The gene calls are TRBV25-1 and TRBJ1-1; D is undetermined. The CDR3 runs to 12 residues. The ends were cut back, 3 bases at V and 3 bases at J, with 5 bases in the middle. Germline loops: CDR1 MGHDK, CDR2 SYGVNS. The CDR3 nucleotides are TGTGCCAGCAGTGACAGATACACTGAAGCTTTCTTT. Protein sequence: CASSDRYTEAFF. Full variable domain (rest looked up from reference TRBV25-1 and TRBJ1-1): EADIYQTPRYLVIGTGKKITLECSQTMGHDKMYWYQQDPGMELHLIHYSYGVNSTEKGDLSSESTVSRIRTEHFPLTLESARPSHTSQYLCASSDRYTEAFFGQGTRLTVV.